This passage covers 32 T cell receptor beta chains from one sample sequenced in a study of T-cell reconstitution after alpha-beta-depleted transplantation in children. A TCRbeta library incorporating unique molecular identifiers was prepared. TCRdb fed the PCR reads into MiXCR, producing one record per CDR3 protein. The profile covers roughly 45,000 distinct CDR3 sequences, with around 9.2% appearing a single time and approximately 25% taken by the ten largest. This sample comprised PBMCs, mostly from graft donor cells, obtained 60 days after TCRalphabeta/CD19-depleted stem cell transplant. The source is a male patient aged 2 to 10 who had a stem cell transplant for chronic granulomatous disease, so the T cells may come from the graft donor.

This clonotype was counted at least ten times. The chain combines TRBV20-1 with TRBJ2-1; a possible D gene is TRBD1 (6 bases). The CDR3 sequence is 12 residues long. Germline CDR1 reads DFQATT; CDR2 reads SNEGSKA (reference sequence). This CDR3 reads CAGGQSTDEQFF. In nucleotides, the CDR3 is TGCGCTGGCGGACAGTCGACCGATGAGCAGTTCTTC.

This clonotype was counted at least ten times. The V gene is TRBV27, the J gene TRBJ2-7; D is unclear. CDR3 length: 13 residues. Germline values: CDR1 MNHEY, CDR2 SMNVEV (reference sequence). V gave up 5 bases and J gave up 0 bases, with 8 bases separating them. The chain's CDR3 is CASSARLSYEQYF. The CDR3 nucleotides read TGTGCCAGCAGTGCACGGCTCTCCTACGAGCAGTACTTC.

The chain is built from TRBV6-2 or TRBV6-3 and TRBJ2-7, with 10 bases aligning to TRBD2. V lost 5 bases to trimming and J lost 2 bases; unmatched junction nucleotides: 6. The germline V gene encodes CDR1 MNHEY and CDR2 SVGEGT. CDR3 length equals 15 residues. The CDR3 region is CASSARTSGAYEQYF. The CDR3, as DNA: TGTGCCAGCAGTGCCCGGACTAGCGGAGCCTACGAGCAGTACTTC.

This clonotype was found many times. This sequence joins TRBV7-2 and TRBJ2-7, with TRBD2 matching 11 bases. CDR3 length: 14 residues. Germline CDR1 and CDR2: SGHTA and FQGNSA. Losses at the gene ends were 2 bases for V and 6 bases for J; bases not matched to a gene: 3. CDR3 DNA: TGTGCCAGCAGCTTACGGACTAGCGGGCTCGAGCAGTACTTC. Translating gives CASSLRTSGLEQYF.

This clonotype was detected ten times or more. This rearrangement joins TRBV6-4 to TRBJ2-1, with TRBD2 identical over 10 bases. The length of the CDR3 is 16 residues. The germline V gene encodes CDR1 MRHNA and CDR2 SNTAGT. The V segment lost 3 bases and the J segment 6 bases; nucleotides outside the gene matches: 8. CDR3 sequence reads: CASSDGLAGESNEQFF. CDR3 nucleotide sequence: TGTGCCAGCAGTGATGGCCTAGCGGGAGAAAGCAATGAGCAGTTCTTC.

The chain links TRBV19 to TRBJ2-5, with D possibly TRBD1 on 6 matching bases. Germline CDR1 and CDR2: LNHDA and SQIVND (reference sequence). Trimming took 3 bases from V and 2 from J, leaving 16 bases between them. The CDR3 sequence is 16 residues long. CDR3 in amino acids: CASSIRQASRQETQYF. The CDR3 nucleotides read TGTGCCAGTAGTATCCGACAGGCCTCGAGGCAAGAGACCCAGTACTTC.

CDR3 protein: CASSPVLAVAKNIQYF. The CDR3, as DNA: TGTGCCAGCTCACCAGTGCTAGCGGTAGCCAAAAACATTCAGTACTTC. The chain is built from TRBV18 and TRBJ2-4, with 7 bases lining up with TRBD2. The CDR3 sequence is 16 residues long. Germline V gives CDR1 KGHSH, CDR2 LQKENI. V dropped 2 bases and J dropped 0; count of bases not matched to a gene: 4.

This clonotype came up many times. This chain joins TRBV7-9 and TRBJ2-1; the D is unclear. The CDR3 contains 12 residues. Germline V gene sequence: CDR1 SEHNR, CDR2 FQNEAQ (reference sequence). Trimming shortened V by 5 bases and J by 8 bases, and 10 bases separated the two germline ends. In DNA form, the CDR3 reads TGTGCCAGCAGCCCCTTGGTGTATGAGCAGTTCTTC. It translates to CASSPLVYEQFF.

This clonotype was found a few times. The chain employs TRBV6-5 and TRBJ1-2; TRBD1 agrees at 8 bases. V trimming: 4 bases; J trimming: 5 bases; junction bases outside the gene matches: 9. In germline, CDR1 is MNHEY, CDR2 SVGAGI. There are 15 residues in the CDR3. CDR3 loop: CASSSLDRAIYGYTF. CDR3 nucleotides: TGTGCCAGCAGTTCCCTGGACAGGGCCATTTATGGCTACACCTTC.

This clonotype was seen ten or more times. In DNA, the CDR3 is TGCGCCAGCAGCCGACAACTAGCGGGAGTAAAAGAGACCCAGTACTTC. Translation gives CASSRQLAGVKETQYF. The chain couples TRBV5-1 to TRBJ2-5; 11 bases line up with TRBD2. The germline V gene encodes CDR1 SGHRS and CDR2 YFSETQ. V lost 4 bases to trimming and J lost 3 bases; unmatched junction nucleotides: 8. CDR3 length: 16 amino acids.

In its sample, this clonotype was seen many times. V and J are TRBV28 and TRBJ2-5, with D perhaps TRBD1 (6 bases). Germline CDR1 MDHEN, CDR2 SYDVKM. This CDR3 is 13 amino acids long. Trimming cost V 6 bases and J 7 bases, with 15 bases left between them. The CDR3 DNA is TGTGCCAGCAGATTTGGGTTAGGGGGGACCCAGTACTTC. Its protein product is CASRFGLGGTQYF.

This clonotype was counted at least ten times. The CDR3 DNA follows: TGTGCCAGCAGCTTACCGGGAGGGCTGGAGACCCAGTACTTC. This gives the protein CASSLPGGLETQYF. The J gene is TRBJ2-5, the V gene TRBV7-2, with 8 bases matching TRBD2. The CDR3 spans 14 residues. Germline values: CDR1 SGHTA, CDR2 FQGNSA. J gave up 5 bases and V 2 bases, and 4 bases lay outside the gene matches.

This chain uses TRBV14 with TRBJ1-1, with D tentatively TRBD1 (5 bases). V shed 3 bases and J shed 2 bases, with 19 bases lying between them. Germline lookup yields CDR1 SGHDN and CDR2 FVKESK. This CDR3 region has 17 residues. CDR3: CASSHGVAGLRNTEAFF. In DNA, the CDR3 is TGTGCCAGCAGCCACGGGGTCGCAGGGCTGCGAAACACTGAAGCTTTCTTT.

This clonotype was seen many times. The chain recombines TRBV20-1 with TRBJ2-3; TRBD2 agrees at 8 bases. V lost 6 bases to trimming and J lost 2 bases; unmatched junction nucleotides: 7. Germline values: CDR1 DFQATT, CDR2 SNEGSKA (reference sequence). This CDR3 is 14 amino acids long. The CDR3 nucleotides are TGCAGTGCCCCTGAGCGGGGGAACACAGATACGCAGTATTTT. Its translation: CSAPERGNTDTQYF.

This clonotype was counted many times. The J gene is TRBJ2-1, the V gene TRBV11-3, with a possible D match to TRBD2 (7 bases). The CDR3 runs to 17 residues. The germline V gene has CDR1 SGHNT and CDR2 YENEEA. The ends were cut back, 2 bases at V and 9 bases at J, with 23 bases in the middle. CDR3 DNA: TGTGCCAGCAGCTTAAGGTTAGGGGGAGGGCCCGAAGGTGAGCAGTTCTTC. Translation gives CASSLRLGGGPEGEQFF. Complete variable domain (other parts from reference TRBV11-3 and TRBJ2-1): EAGVVQSPRYKIIEKKQPVAFWCNPISGHNTLYWYLQNLGQGPELLIRYENEEAVDDSQLPKDRFSAERLKGVDSTLKIQPAELGDSAVYLCASSLRLGGGPEGEQFFGPGTRLTVL.

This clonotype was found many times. CDR3 amino acids: CASSSLGTDTQYF. The CDR3 region has the DNA TGTGCCAGCAGCTCCCTCGGCACAGATACGCAGTATTTT. This chain joins TRBV14 and TRBJ2-3; D unresolved. The V gene lost 5 bases and the J gene lost 1 base, with 7 bases spanning the gap. The CDR3 length is 13 residues. Germline V gives CDR1 SGHDN, CDR2 FVKESK.

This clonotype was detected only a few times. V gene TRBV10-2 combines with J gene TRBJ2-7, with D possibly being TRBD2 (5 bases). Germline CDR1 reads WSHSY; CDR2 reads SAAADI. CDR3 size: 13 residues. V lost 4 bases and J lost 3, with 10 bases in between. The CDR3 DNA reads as TGCGCCAGCAGTGTCGGGAATGGCTACGAGCAGTACTTC. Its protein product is CASSVGNGYEQYF.

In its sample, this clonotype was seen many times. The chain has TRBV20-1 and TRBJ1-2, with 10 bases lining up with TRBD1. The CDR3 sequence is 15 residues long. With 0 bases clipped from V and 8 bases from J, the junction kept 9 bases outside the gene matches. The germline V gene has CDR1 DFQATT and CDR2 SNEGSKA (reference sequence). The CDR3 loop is CSARDDLGTGDGYTF. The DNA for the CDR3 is TGCAGTGCTAGAGATGATCTCGGGACAGGGGACGGCTACACCTTC.

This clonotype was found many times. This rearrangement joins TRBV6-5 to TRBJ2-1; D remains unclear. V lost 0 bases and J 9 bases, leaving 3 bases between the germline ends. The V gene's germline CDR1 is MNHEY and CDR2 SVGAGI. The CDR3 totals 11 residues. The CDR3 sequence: CASSYSGEQFF. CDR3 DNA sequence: TGTGCCAGCAGTTACTCGGGTGAGCAGTTCTTC.

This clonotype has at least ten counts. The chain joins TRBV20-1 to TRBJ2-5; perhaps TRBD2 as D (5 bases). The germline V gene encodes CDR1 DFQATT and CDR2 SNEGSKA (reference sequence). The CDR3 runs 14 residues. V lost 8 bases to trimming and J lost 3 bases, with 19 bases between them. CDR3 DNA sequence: TGCAGTTTCTCCGCCAATTTGCGGGAAGAGACCCAGTACTTC. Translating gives CSFSANLREETQYF.

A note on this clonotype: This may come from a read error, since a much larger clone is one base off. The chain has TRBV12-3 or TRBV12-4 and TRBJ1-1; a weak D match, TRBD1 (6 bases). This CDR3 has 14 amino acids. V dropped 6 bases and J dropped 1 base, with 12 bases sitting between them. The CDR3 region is CASRHTGRNTEAFF. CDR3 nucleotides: TGTGCCAGCAGACACACAGGGCGGAACACTGAAGCTTTCTTT.

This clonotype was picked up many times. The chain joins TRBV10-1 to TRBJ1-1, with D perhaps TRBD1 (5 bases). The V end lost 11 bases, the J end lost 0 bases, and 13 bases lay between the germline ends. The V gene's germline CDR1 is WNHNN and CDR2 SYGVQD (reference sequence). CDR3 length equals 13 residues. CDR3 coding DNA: TGCGCCCGCTCCGGGGCCTTGAACACTGAAGCTTTCTTT. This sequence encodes CARSGALNTEAFF.

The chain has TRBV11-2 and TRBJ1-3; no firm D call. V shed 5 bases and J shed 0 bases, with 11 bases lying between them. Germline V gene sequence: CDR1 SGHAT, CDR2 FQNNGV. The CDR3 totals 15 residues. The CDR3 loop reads CASSDLTVSGNTIYF. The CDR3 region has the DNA TGTGCCAGCAGCGATCTGACGGTCTCTGGAAACACCATATATTTT.

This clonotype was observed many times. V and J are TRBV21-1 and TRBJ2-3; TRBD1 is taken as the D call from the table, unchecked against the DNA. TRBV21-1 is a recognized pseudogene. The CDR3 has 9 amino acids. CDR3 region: CASSKGDRF. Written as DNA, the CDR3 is TGTGCCAGCAGCAAGGGGGACAGATTT.

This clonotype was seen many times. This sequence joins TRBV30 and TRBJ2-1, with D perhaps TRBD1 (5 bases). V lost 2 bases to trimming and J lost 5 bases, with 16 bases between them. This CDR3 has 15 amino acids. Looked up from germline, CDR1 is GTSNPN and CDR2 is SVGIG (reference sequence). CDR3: CAWSRGHKAHNEQFF. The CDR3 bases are TGTGCCTGGAGTCGAGGACATAAGGCCCACAATGAGCAGTTCTTC.

Here the CDR3 reads CASSYDSYTEAFF. The CDR3 nucleotides read TGTGCCAGCAGCTACGACAGTTACACTGAAGCTTTCTTT. This sequence joins TRBV7-9 and TRBJ1-1, with a weak D call TRBD1 (5 bases). CDR3 length: 13 residues. Germline V gives CDR1 SEHNR, CDR2 FQNEAQ (reference sequence). With 4 bases removed from V and 3 bases from J, the gap between germline ends came to 9 bases.

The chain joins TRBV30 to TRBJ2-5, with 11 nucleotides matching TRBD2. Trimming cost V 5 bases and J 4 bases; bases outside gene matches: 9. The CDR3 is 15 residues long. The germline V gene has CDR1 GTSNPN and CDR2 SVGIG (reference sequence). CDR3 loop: CAWGHGLAGGETQYF. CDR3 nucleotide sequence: TGTGCCTGGGGACATGGGCTAGCGGGAGGAGAGACCCAGTACTTC.

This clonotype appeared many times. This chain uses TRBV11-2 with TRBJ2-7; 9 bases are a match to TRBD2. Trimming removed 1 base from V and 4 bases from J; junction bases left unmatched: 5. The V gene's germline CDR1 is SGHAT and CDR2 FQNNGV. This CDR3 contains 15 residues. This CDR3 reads CASSLGASGIYEQYF. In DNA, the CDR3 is TGTGCCAGCAGCTTAGGAGCTAGCGGGATTTACGAGCAGTACTTC.

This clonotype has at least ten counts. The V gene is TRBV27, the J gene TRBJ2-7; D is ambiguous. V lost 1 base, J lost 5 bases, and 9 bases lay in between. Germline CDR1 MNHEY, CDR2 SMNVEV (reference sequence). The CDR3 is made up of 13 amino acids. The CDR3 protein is CASSLYTENEQYF. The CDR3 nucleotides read TGTGCCAGCAGTTTATATACGGAAAACGAGCAGTACTTC.

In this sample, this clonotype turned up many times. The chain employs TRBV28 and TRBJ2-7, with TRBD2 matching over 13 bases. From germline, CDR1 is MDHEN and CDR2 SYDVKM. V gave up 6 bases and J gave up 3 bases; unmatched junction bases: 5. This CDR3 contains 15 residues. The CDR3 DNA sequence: TGTGCCAGCAGAACTAGCGGGAGGGCCTTCTACGAGCAGTACTTC. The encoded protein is CASRTSGRAFYEQYF.

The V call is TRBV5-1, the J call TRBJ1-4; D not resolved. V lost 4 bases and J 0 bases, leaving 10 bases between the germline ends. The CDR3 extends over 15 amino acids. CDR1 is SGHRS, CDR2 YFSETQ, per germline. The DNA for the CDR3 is TGCGCCAGCAGCCTTAGCGGGTCAACTAATGAAAAACTGTTTTTT. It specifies CASSLSGSTNEKLFF.

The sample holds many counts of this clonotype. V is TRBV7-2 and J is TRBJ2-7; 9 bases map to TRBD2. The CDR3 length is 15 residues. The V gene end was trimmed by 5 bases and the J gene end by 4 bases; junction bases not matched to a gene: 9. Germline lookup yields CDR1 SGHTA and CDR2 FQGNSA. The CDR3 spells CASSLTLAGEYEQYF. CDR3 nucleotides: TGTGCCAGCAGCCTGACGTTAGCGGGAGAGTACGAGCAGTACTTC.